Sequencing of this T cell receptor beta chain was carried out in a study of T cells in Graves' hyperthyroidism and ophthalmopathy. Study findings and constraints: The model made its ophthalmopathy prediction, and onset followed a median 6.5 months later.

The source material, RNA transcripts, was used to amplify TCR beta CDR3 regions. TCR CDR3 underwent first-round RT-PCR with the HTBI primer set. TCRdb re-called the multiplex PCR reads with MiXCR, one entry per CDR3 protein. The sample records 500,000 to 650,000 distinct CDR3 sequences, roughly 15% being singletons. A note on this clonotype: Its antigen remains unidentified.

From germline, CDR1 is SGHNT and CDR2 YYREEE (reference sequence). The V end was cut by 2 bases, the J end by 6 bases, with 6 bases between. This CDR3 region has 12 residues. This sequence was found in a woman between 40 and 55 years old with Graves' hyperthyroidism. The J gene is TRBJ2-1, the V gene TRBV5-4; D not certain. The source material was blood. CDR3 sequence reads: CASSFFSNEQFF. The DNA of the CDR3 is TGTGCCAGCAGCTTCTTCAGCAATGAGCAGTTCTTC. Full variable domain (outside the CDR3, taken from reference TRBV5-4 and TRBJ2-1): ETGVTQSPTHLIKTRGQQVTLRCSSQSGHNTVSWYQQALGQGPQFIFQYYREEENGRGNFPPRFSGLQFPNYSSELNVNALELDDSALYLCASSFFSNEQFFGPGTRLTVL.